This TCR beta chain was captured in a study of blood T cell repertoires in COVID-19. The CDR3 extends over 13 amino acids. CDR1 SGDLS and CDR2 YYNGEE come from the germline V gene. Trimming took off 4 bases at V and 8 bases at J, with 15 bases between the two ends. Profiling relied on immunoSEQ multiplex PCR, and the TCRdb table lists in-frame clones only, not all of them. The repertoire holds about 130,000 clones, around 85% seen once, with roughly 4.5% in the top ten. Sample: peripheral blood. The chain employs TRBV9 and TRBJ1-2; D might be TRBD1 (6 bases). The TCR comes from a human donor in a cohort sampled during active COVID-19. CDR3 residues: CASSRGGVQGYTF. The CDR3 nucleotides read TGTGCCAGCAGCCGAGGGGGGGTTCAGGGCTACACCTTC.